This T cell receptor (beta chain) was retrieved from a study of beta chain features in type 1 diabetes. Study details: The study examined about 110,000,000 sorted cells across all samples.

The authors reverse transcribed all of the isolated RNA, so sequencing captured expressed TCRB transcripts. The study sequenced naive, central memory and regulatory T cell samples to an average of about 3.5 million reads. Sequencing used immunoSEQ multiplex PCR; TCRdb keeps in-frame clones, though not all of them. The table records about 400,000 clones, over 10% of them present only once. Findings of the study overall: The study left unresolved whether HLA type influences TCRB rearrangement. It was possible that PCR favored shorter templates, equally so in patients and controls.

V gave up 1 base and J gave up 7 bases; unmatched junction bases: 1. Germline V gene data show CDR1 as SGHVS and CDR2 as FNYEAQ. The CDR3 runs 14 residues. Notes on this clone: Antigen unknown.

Sequencing was done on a sample of naive CD4+ T cells from blood. This clonotype originated in a man younger than 35 in good health. The V call is TRBV7-6, the J call TRBJ2-1; 10 nucleotides agree with TRBD2. DNA of the CDR3: TGTGCCAGCAGCTTAGTACTAGCGGGAAATGAGCAGTTCTTC. Translation: CASSLVLAGNEQFF.